A selection of T cell receptor beta chains follows, all from one sample in a study of T cells in Graves' hyperthyroidism and ophthalmopathy. TCRdb analysed the multiplex PCR reads with MiXCR anew, one entry per CDR3 protein. The data show hundreds of thousands of distinct CDR3 sequences, more than 12% seen once. The sequenced sample consisted of blood. The receptors derive from a middle-aged man with Graves' ophthalmopathy. CDR3s include the opening cysteine and the closing phenylalanine or tryptophan. The D gene is left open where the match is weak. Clone size is given for some rows only: seen once, a few or many times, or a class if the clone is expanded.

V gene	clone size	J gene	D gene	CDR3 protein	CDR3 DNA
TRBV11-3	many	TRBJ2-4	-	CASSGRGLAKNIQYF	TGTGCCAGCAGCGGAAGGGGCTTAGCCAAAAACATTCAGTACTTC
TRBV3-1	many	TRBJ2-2	TRBD2	CASSQVRTSGNGELFF	TGTGCCAGCAGCCAAGTCCGGACTAGCGGGAATGGGGAGCTGTTTTTT
TRBV19	few	TRBJ1-1	-	CASMPFGNTEAFF	TGTGCCAGTATGCCATTCGGGAACACTGAAGCTTTCTTT
TRBV6-1	few	TRBJ2-7	-	CASSGRSSYEQYF	TGTGCCAGCAGTGGCAGAAGCTCCTACGAGCAGTACTTC
TRBV10-3	few	TRBJ2-2	TRBD2	CAISGGLAGGEDTGELFF	TGTGCCATCAGTGGCGGACTAGCGGGAGGAGAAGACACCGGGGAGCTGTTTTTT
TRBV19	-	TRBJ2-2	-	CASSIVLRGELFF	TGTGCCAGTAGTATAGTTCTGCGGGGGGAGCTGTTTTTT
TRBV5-1	-	TRBJ2-7	-	CASSSNTGFPYEQYF	TGCGCCAGCAGCTCTAATACAGGGTTCCCCTACGAGCAGTACTTC
TRBV27	-	TRBJ2-1	-	CASRKGSYNEQFF	TGTGCCAGCAGAAAAGGGAGCTACAATGAGCAGTTCTTC
TRBV11-2	many	TRBJ2-7	TRBD2	CASSLRGRDYEQYF	TGTGCCAGCAGCTTACGCGGGAGAGACTACGAGCAGTACTTC
TRBV19	-	TRBJ2-1	-	CASSIAGQSSYNEQFF	TGTGCCAGTAGTATAGCCGGGCAGAGCTCCTACAATGAGCAGTTCTTC
TRBV12-3/TRBV12-4	few	TRBJ2-3	-	CASGGTTDTQYF	TGTGCCAGCGGGGGGACCACAGATACGCAGTATTTT
TRBV20-1	many	TRBJ2-7	TRBD2	CSARDVARTSGTSYEQYF	TGCAGTGCTAGAGATGTAGCGCGGACTAGCGGGACCTCCTACGAGCAGTACTTC
TRBV5-1	many	TRBJ2-3	TRBD2	CASSLKLAGVVDTQYF	TGCGCCAGCAGCTTGAAACTAGCGGGGGTAGTGGATACGCAGTATTTT
TRBV11-2	many	TRBJ1-2	TRBD1	CASSLGRQGSYGYTF	TGTGCCAGCAGCTTGGGGAGACAGGGATCGTATGGCTACACCTTC
TRBV5-1	many	TRBJ1-1	-	CASSLLQGWDTEAFF	TGCGCCAGCAGTCTCTTGCAGGGCTGGGACACTGAAGCTTTCTTT
TRBV14	many	TRBJ1-5	-	CASSQGGGDNQPQHF	TGTGCCAGCAGCCAAGGCGGGGGCGACAATCAGCCCCAGCATTTT
TRBV3-1	-	TRBJ2-2	TRBD2	CASSRLASTGELFF	TGTGCCAGCAGCCGACTAGCGAGCACCGGGGAGCTGTTTTTT
TRBV19	few	TRBJ2-1	TRBD2	CASRRLAGGHEQFF	TGTGCCAGTAGAAGACTAGCGGGAGGGCATGAGCAGTTCTTC
TRBV5-1	-	TRBJ2-1	-	CASSIESLDNNEQFF	TGCGCCAGCAGCATAGAAAGCCTCGACAACAATGAGCAGTTCTTC
TRBV27	many	TRBJ1-2	-	CASSFAGSYGYTF	TGTGCCAGCAGTTTTGCCGGGTCCTATGGCTACACCTTC
TRBV4-1	many	TRBJ2-1	TRBD1	CASSQVGTGNNEQFF	TGCGCCAGCAGCCAAGTGGGGACAGGGAACAATGAGCAGTTCTTC
TRBV2	-	TRBJ2-3	-	CASSLYTTTDTQYF	TGTGCCAGCAGCTTGTACACAACAACAGATACGCAGTATTTT
TRBV4-1	-	TRBJ2-2	TRBD1	CASSQDGQDNTGELFF	TGCGCCAGCAGCCAAGATGGACAGGACAACACCGGGGAGCTGTTTTTT
TRBV28	many	TRBJ1-6	-	CASRERMRGLVGSPLHF	TGTGCCAGCAGGGAAAGGATGCGAGGGTTGGTGGGTTCACCCCTCCACTTT
TRBV7-3	many	TRBJ2-1	-	CASSLTGTEEGEQFF	TGTGCCAGCAGCTTAACGGGGACTGAAGAAGGTGAGCAGTTCTTC
TRBV12-3/TRBV12-4	few	TRBJ1-5	TRBD1	CASSSKTGFSNQPQHF	TGTGCCAGCAGTTCTAAGACAGGGTTTAGCAATCAGCCCCAGCATTTT
TRBV29-1	-	TRBJ2-1	TRBD1	CSAGGDRAGGEQFF	TGCAGCGCCGGCGGGGACAGGGCCGGGGGTGAGCAGTTCTTC